These T cell receptor beta chains were read from a single sample in a study of blood T cells in healthy people across ages. TCRdb reprocessed the 5' RACE reads via MiXCR and lists one record per CDR3 protein. Seen here are about 1.7 million distinct CDR3 sequences, roughly 27% observed once, and the top ten hold roughly 8%. Sample: blood. The receptors were sampled from a woman in her twenties or thirties in good health. The CDR3 runs from the conserved cysteine through the conserved F or W. A D gene is named only where the DNA matches it firmly.

D,V,CDR3
NA,TRBV3-1,CASSHHREATEAFF
TRBD2,TRBV7-6,CASSLLAVSYEQYF
TRBD1,TRBV5-1,CASSLRQGWETQYF
NA,TRBV28,CASSSITAPVNQYF
TRBD2,TRBV4-1,CASSQPTSGGLNEQFF
NA,TRBV7-2,CASSPTKSSYNEQFF
NA,TRBV6-7,CASSPGTVRPHEQYF
NA,TRBV2,CASSEMGVYEQYF
NA,TRBV5-1,CASSLLAAPQETQYF
TRBD1,TRBV6-5,CASSYVGTGGYEQYF
NA,TRBV4-3,CASSQVAQGADTQYF
NA,TRBV24-1,CATSVKTASSTDTQYF
NA,TRBV2,CASLSLGDPGFF
TRBD2,TRBV7-2,CASGNRLASYEQFF
NA,TRBV12-3/TRBV12-4,CASTPGFGYTF
NA,TRBV5-1,CASSLGSGNNEQFF
NA,TRBV20-1,CSASDLAEGLKQFF